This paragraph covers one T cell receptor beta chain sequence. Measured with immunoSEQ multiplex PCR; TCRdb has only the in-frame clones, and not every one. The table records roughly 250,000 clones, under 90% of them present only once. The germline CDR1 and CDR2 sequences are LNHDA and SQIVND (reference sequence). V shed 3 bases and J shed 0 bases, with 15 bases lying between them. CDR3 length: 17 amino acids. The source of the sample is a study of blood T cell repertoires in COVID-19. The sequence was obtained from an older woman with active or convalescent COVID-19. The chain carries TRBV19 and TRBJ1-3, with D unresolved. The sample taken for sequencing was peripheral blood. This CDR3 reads CASSIRDAGFSGNTIYF. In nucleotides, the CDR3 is TGTGCCAGTAGTATTAGAGACGCGGGCTTCTCTGGAAACACCATATATTTT.